A selection of T cell receptor beta chains follows, all from one sample in a study of T cells in localized non-small cell lung cancer. Sequencing was performed with immunoSEQ multiplex PCR; in TCRdb, only in-frame clones are kept and a portion is missing. The table records tens of thousands of clones, roughly 89% of them present only once. The sample consisted of peripheral blood, taken before any cancer treatment. Receptor source: a man aged 40 to 75 with stage I squamous cell lung carcinoma. CDR3s include the opening cysteine and the closing phenylalanine or tryptophan. D genes are given only for firm matches. Rows may omit the clone size; those that give it use once, few, many or a size class.

.	TRBV5-6	TRBJ1-2	TRBD1	CASRGGQVPGGYTF	TGTGCCAGCAGGGGCGGACAGGTCCCGGGTGGCTACACCTTC
.	TRBV5-4	TRBJ2-3	.	CASSPKGPQADTQYF	TGTGCCAGCAGCCCCAAGGGACCCCAGGCAGATACGCAGTATTTT
few	TRBV30	TRBJ2-7	.	CAWTRGAGYEQYF	TGTGCCTGGACACGGGGGGCTGGCTACGAGCAGTACTTC
.	TRBV5-8	TRBJ2-7	TRBD1	CASSTGQHYEQYF	TGTGCCAGCAGCACGGGACAGCATTACGAGCAGTACTTC
.	TRBV7-9	TRBJ2-7	.	CASSLDVAISYEQYF	TGTGCCAGCAGCTTAGACGTTGCCATCTCCTACGAGCAGTACTTC
.	TRBV25-1	TRBJ2-7	.	CASSESGGYYEQYF	TGTGCCAGCAGTGAATCGGGGGGCTACTACGAGCAGTACTTC
.	TRBV15	TRBJ1-1	.	CATSLEGAANTEAFF	TGTGCCACCAGCCTCGAAGGGGCAGCGAACACTGAAGCTTTCTTT
.	TRBV6-5	TRBJ2-1	.	CASSYSKSSYNEQFF	TGTGCCAGCAGTTACTCGAAGAGCAGTTACAATGAGCAGTTCTTC
once	TRBV11-3	TRBJ1-1	.	CASSLGGNTEAFF	TGTGCCAGCAGCTTAGGGGGAAACACTGAAGCTTTCTTT
.	TRBV28	TRBJ2-7	TRBD2	CASSLIRRGALYEQYF	TGTGCCAGCAGTTTAATTAGGCGGGGGGCCCTCTACGAGCAGTACTTC
medium-sized	TRBV5-8	TRBJ1-5	.	CASSLVKPQHF	TGTGCCAGCAGCTTGGTTAAGCCCCAGCATTTT
few	TRBV2	TRBJ2-1	TRBD2	CASMPFGTTPHGGKFF	TGTGCCAGCATGCCCTTCGGGACTACACCACATGGCGGAAAGTTCTTC
once	TRBV28	TRBJ2-7	.	CASSFVYEQYF	TGTGCCAGCAGTTTCGTCTACGAGCAGTACTTC
.	TRBV6-1	TRBJ1-5	TRBD1	CASSLGQGALMPQHF	TGTGCCAGCAGCCTCGGACAGGGGGCGTTGATGCCCCAGCATTTT
.	TRBV28	TRBJ1-2	.	CASLAGTYTF	TGTGCCAGCCTAGCGGGTACCTACACCTTC
.	TRBV5-1	TRBJ1-2	TRBD1	CASSSGGQAGYGYTF	TGCGCCAGCAGCTCGGGGGGACAGGCGGGTTATGGCTACACCTTC